A single sample gave rise to the 11 T cell receptor beta chains below, sequenced in a study of OX40 agonist ivuxolimab in advanced cancers. Clones were sequenced by immunoSEQ multiplex PCR, and TCRdb holds only the in-frame ones, with some missing. The sample lists over 55,000 clones; roughly 90% were seen once. The material was CD4+ or CD8+ T cells sorted from blood, obtained in a trial of the OX40 agonist ivuxolimab. The receptors derive from an adult with an advanced solid tumor such as melanoma, head and neck, liver or kidney cancer.

The chain employs TRBV28 and TRBJ1-2, with TRBD1 as a possible D gene (6 bases). The CDR3 totals 15 residues. Germline V gene data show CDR1 as MDHEN and CDR2 as SYDVKM. V lost 3 bases and J lost 2, with 13 bases in between. The CDR3 region has the DNA TGTGCCAGCAGTTTGTTTCCAGGGGAGAACTATGGCTACACCTTC. Translated: CASSLFPGENYGYTF.

The V and J genes are TRBV11-3 and TRBJ2-2; D unresolved. CDR3 size: 13 residues. Germline CDR1 reads SGHNT; CDR2 reads YENEEA. Trimming pared 5 bases from V and 7 bases from J, leaving 11 bases between. CDR3 loop: CASSPMEIGELFF. The CDR3 coding sequence is TGTGCCAGCAGCCCGATGGAGATCGGGGAGCTGTTTTTT.

This sequence joins TRBV6-5 and TRBJ1-2, with unresolved D. V was trimmed by 3 bases and J by 4 bases, leaving 9 bases between them. Germline V gives CDR1 MNHEY, CDR2 SVGAGI. This CDR3 spans 13 amino acids. In DNA, the CDR3 is TGTGCCAGCAGTTATGGAGCCCTCTATGGCTACACCTTC. Translation gives CASSYGALYGYTF.

The chain employs TRBV18 and TRBJ2-7; 10 bases map to TRBD2. The CDR3 runs to 14 residues. After removal of 8 bases from V and 7 bases from J, the junction contained 11 bases not matched to a gene. The V gene's germline CDR1 is KGHSH and CDR2 LQKENI. CDR3 coding DNA: TGTGCCAGCACGTCGGACGCTAGCGGGAGTGAGCAGTACTTC. It codes for CASTSDASGSEQYF.

V and J are TRBV5-1 and TRBJ1-1; TRBD1 is a possible D gene (5 bases). The CDR3 length is 15 residues. Germline CDR1 SGHRS, CDR2 YFSETQ. Trimming stripped 0 bases from V and 0 bases from J, with 9 bases between. The CDR3 DNA sequence: TGCGCCAGCAGCTTGGCGGGGGAAATGAACACTGAAGCTTTCTTT. This sequence encodes CASSLAGEMNTEAFF.

The chain has TRBV4-2 and TRBJ1-2; D is undetermined. Germline V gives CDR1 LGHNA, CDR2 YNFKEQ. The CDR3 spans 12 residues. V was pared by 3 bases and J by 4 bases, with 6 bases between. The CDR3 DNA reads as TGTGCCAGCAGCCAGGACCTCTATGGCTACACCTTC. Residues: CASSQDLYGYTF.

The chain has TRBV15 and TRBJ2-5; D gene ambiguous. The V gene lost 4 bases and the J gene lost 5 bases, with 17 bases spanning the gap. Germline CDR1 LNHNV, CDR2 YYDKDF (reference sequence). CDR3 size: 15 residues. In nucleotides, the CDR3 is TGTGCCACCAGCATTGCACCAGCCCTCGGGGAGACCCAGTACTTC. This sequence encodes CATSIAPALGETQYF.

This sequence joins TRBV28 and TRBJ2-7; the D is unclear. Between the trimmed V and J ends, which lost 7 bases and 4 bases, there was a span of 17 bases. The CDR3 totals 14 residues. Germline V gene lookup returns CDR1 MDHEN and CDR2 SYDVKM. The CDR3 coding sequence is TGTGCCAGCACCCTACACGGAGCGAATTACGAGCAGTACTTC. Translation gives CASTLHGANYEQYF. Full variable domain (remainder filled in from reference TRBV28 and TRBJ2-7): DVKVTQSSRYLVKRTGEKVFLECVQDMDHENMFWYRQDPGLGLRLIYFSYDVKMKEKGDIPEGYSVSREKKERFSLILESASTNQTSMYLCASTLHGANYEQYFGPGTRLTVT.

The chain links TRBV7-6 to TRBJ2-7; D ambiguous. Germline values: CDR1 SGHVS, CDR2 FNYEAQ. CDR3 length: 14 amino acids. Trimming removed 4 bases at V and 2 bases at J, with 12 bases between. CDR3 sequence reads: CASSSRPVTYEQYF. The CDR3 coding sequence is TGTGCCAGCAGCTCGAGACCCGTAACCTACGAGCAGTACTTC.

The rearrangement joins TRBV14 to TRBJ1-1; D possibly corresponds to TRBD1 (6 bases). V gave up 1 base and J gave up 11 bases, with 14 bases separating them. The CDR3 spans 13 residues. CDR1 is SGHDN and CDR2 is FVKESK in the germline V gene. The CDR3: CASSQGQGLRAFF. In DNA, the CDR3 is TGTGCCAGCAGCCAAGGGCAGGGGCTTCGGGCTTTCTTT.

The chain joins TRBV2 to TRBJ1-2; D gene uncertain. Trimming removed 7 bases from V and 2 bases from J, with 8 bases in between. Germline V gene sequence: CDR1 SNHLY, CDR2 FYNNEI. The CDR3 is 12 residues long. The CDR3 bases are TGTGCCAGCACGGGAAGGAACTATGGCTACACCTTC. It codes for CASTGRNYGYTF.